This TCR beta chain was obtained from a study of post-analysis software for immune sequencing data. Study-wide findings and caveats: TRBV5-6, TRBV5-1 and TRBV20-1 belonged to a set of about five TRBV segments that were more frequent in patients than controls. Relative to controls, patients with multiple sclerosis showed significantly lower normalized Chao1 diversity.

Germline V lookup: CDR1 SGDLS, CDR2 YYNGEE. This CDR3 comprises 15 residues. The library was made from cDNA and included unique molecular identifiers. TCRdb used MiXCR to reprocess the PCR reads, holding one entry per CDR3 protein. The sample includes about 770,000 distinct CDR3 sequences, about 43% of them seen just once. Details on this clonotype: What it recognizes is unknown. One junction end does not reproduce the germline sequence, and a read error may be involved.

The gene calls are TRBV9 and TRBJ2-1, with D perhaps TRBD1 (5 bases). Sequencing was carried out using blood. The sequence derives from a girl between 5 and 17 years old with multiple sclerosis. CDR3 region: CASSVGGATYNEQVF. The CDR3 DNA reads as TGTGCCAGCAGCGTAGGTGGGGCTACCTACAATGAGCAGGTCTTC.